This is a list of T cell receptor beta chains from one sample in a study of cytomegalovirus exposure and HLA in healthy donors. Method: immunoSEQ multiplex PCR; TCRdb's copy keeps in-frame clones and lacks some. The sample carries roughly 120,000 clones, 65% to 85% recorded once. Sequencing was done on a sample of PBMCs. The receptors here all came from a man aged 45 to 65 in good health and CMV-seronegative. Both conserved end residues are part of each CDR3. Each record gives: J gene, clone size, D gene, V gene, CDR3 DNA, CDR3 protein. A D gene is named only where the DNA matches it firmly. Clone size is shown for a subset of rows, as once, few, many or a class of expanded clone.

TRBJ1-4 - TRBD1 TRBV7-9 TGTGCCAGCAGCTGGGGGACAGGGGGCCGTGAAAAACTGTTTTTT CASSWGTGGREKLFF
TRBJ1-5 - - TRBV7-2 TGTGCCAGCAGCTTCCGGGGCGGGGCGAGCCCCCACCTTAATCAGCCCCAGCATTTT CASSFRGGASPHLNQPQHF
TRBJ1-4 - - TRBV5-5 TGTGCCAGCAGCTTGCCAAACACAGAGAATAATGAAAAACTGTTTTTT CASSLPNTENNEKLFF
TRBJ2-7 - - TRBV7-9 TGTGCCAGCAGCCTTACAGCATCGGCCCAGTACTTC CASSLTASAQYF
TRBJ2-7 once TRBD2 TRBV7-2 TGTGCCAGCAGCCCTAGCGGGAGCACCTACGAGCAGTACTTC CASSPSGSTYEQYF
TRBJ1-1 - - TRBV29-1 TGCAGCGTTGGGACAGTAACCACTGAAGCTTTCTTT CSVGTVTTEAFF
TRBJ2-1 - TRBD2 TRBV5-4 TGTGCCAGCAGCTTGGTGAAGGCTAGCGGGAGGGCCGAGAGAAATGAGCAGTTCTTC CASSLVKASGRAERNEQFF
TRBJ2-3 - TRBD2 TRBV30 TGTGCCTGGAGTGCCCGGGGGGGAGATACGCAGTATTTT CAWSARGGDTQYF
TRBJ2-1 - TRBD1 TRBV7-9 TGTGCCAGCAGCGCATACACTGACAGGGGGAATGAGCAGTTCTTC CASSAYTDRGNEQFF
TRBJ2-7 few TRBD2 TRBV19 TGTGCCAGTAGCTCTAGCGGGGGAGCCTACGAGCAGTACTTC CASSSSGGAYEQYF
TRBJ2-3 - - TRBV5-6 TGTGCCAGCAGCTTGGTAGGGGATTTCACAGATACGCAGTATTTT CASSLVGDFTDTQYF
TRBJ2-7 once - TRBV5-6 TGTGCCAGCAGCCAGGGTCGTTACGAGCAGTACTTC CASSQGRYEQYF
TRBJ1-4 - - TRBV28 TGTGCCAGCAGTTTGTTTTGGTCGACACCGTCACAAACAACTAATGAAAAACTGTTTTTT CASSLFWSTPSQTTNEKLFF
TRBJ1-4 once TRBD1 TRBV5-8 TGTGCCAGCAGCGCAGAACCGGGACAGCGCAATGAAAAACTGTTTTTT CASSAEPGQRNEKLFF
TRBJ2-5 - - TRBV6-6 TGTGCCAGCAGTTACTCGAGGGTACAAGAGACCCAGTACTTC CASSYSRVQETQYF
TRBJ1-2 - - TRBV6-1 TGTGCCAGCAGGAAACAGGGTATCTATGGCTACACCTTC CASRKQGIYGYTF
TRBJ2-1 - - TRBV9 TGTGCCAGCAGCGTAGACGGAGAGCTTTACAATGAGCAGTTCTTC CASSVDGELYNEQFF
TRBJ1-5 - TRBD1 TRBV27 TGTGCCAGCAGGGGGACAGGTAATCAGCCCCAGCATTTT CASRGTGNQPQHF
TRBJ2-7 - - TRBV5-1 TGCGCCAGCAGCTGGGACGGGAGAACCTACGAGCAGTACTTC CASSWDGRTYEQYF
TRBJ2-7 once - TRBV10-3 TGTGCCGATCCATCCCTTAGACACGTAGACTCCTACGAGCAGTACTTC CADPSLRHVDSYEQYF
TRBJ1-1 few - TRBV19 TGTGCCAGTAGTATCAGGGTATCGAACACTGAAGCTTTCTTT CASSIRVSNTEAFF
TRBJ1-6 once TRBD1 TRBV6-1 TGTGCCAGCAGAGAAAGACAGGGCTTGGGAAATTCACCCCTCCACTTT CASRERQGLGNSPLHF
TRBJ1-4 once TRBD1 TRBV7-2 TGTGCCAGCAGCCCCGGGACAGGGGGCTGGGGTAATGAAAAACTGTTTTTT CASSPGTGGWGNEKLFF
TRBJ2-2 - - TRBV7-9 TGTGCCAGCAGCTCGGGGCGGGAAAACACCGGGGAGCTGTTTTTT CASSSGRENTGELFF
TRBJ2-3 - - TRBV5-4 TGTGCCAGCAGCTTGGCTGGGACATCGGAGTATTTT CASSLAGTSEYF
TRBJ2-7 - TRBD2 TRBV4-3 TGCGCCAGCAGCCCGGGACTAGCGGGATCACTCGAGCAGTACTTC CASSPGLAGSLEQYF
TRBJ1-3 few - TRBV4-2 TGTGCCAGCAGCCCAATGCTGGCAGACTCTGGAAACACCATATATTTT CASSPMLADSGNTIYF
TRBJ2-1 - TRBD2 TRBV4-1 TGCGCCAGCAGCCAAGATCCTACGGGAGGTCTGGTCAATGAGCAGTTCTTC CASSQDPTGGLVNEQFF
TRBJ1-3 few TRBD1 TRBV5-6 TGTGCCAGCAGCTTGGGACAGGGGGTTGGAAACACCATATATTTT CASSLGQGVGNTIYF
TRBJ1-4 - - TRBV19 TGTGCCAGTAGTATTACTCGGGAAAAACTGTTTTTT CASSITREKLFF
TRBJ2-1 - - TRBV5-4 TGTGCCAGCACGGCGGGTGGAGTCTCCTACAATGAGCAGTTCTTC CASTAGGVSYNEQFF
TRBJ2-5 - - TRBV7-5 TGTGCCAGAAGCCCACGGACTAGCGGGGGGGGGAGGGAGACCCAGTACTTC CARSPRTSGGGRETQYF
TRBJ2-7 - TRBD2 TRBV6-1 TGTGCCAGCAAACCTAGCGGGAGGCCCTCCTACGAGCAGTACTTC CASKPSGRPSYEQYF
TRBJ1-3 - - TRBV9 TGTGCCAGCAGCGAGGGGTGGGTCCGGGCCAGCTCTGGAAACACCATATATTTT CASSEGWVRASSGNTIYF